The clone carrying this TCR beta chain was counted ten times or more. This sample stems from a study of molecular identifiers for immune sequencing clone quantification. Turning to the study itself: Replicates partitioned RNA from approximately 20,000 or 98,000 naive CD8 cells into five parts, sequencing four.

Per the germline V gene, CDR1 is LNHDA and CDR2 is SQIVND (reference sequence). V lost 9 bases, J lost 0 bases, and 9 bases lay in between. CDR3 length: 13 residues. Preparation methods for the bulk TCR libraries were those previously described, with listed TCR primers. TCRdb recomputed calls from the PCR reads with MiXCR, one row per CDR3 protein. The repertoire holds about 640,000 distinct CDR3 sequences, with about 20% as singletons. This receptor was identified in a human donor in good health. Some libraries in this study had Jurkat cell RNA spiked in. The chain is built from TRBV19 and TRBJ2-1; D remains ambiguous. Sample: naive CD8+ T cells from blood, with Jurkat cell RNA spiked in. Stated subset: FACS-sorted CD8+CD4-CCR7+CD45RA+ naive T cells. The CDR3: CASSPSSYNEQFF. In nucleotides, the CDR3 is TGTGCCAGCAGCCCCAGCTCCTACAATGAGCAGTTCTTC.